These 8 T cell receptor beta chains share one sample of origin, sequenced in a study of response to subunit inactivated influenza vaccine. TCRdb re-called the RT-PCR reads through MiXCR, storing one row per CDR3 protein. The profile shows hundreds of thousands of distinct CDR3 sequences, 18% of them singletons. Specimen: PBMCs from blood, collected about 5 days after vaccination. All receptors derive from a man over 45 who received an inactivated influenza vaccine.

This clonotype was recorded many times. The chain combines TRBV12-3 or TRBV12-4 with TRBJ2-1, with D perhaps TRBD1 (7 bases). Trimming took off 6 bases at V and 6 bases at J, with 15 bases between the two ends. The CDR3 has 14 residues. CDR3 nucleotide sequence: TGTGCCAGCAGCTTAAGACAGGGAGGCAATGAGCAGTTCTTC. It translates to CASSLRQGGNEQFF.

This clonotype was counted a few times. This chain joins TRBV12-3 or TRBV12-4 and TRBJ2-1; 14 bases align to TRBD2. The CDR3 loop spans 15 amino acids. After removal of 4 bases from V and 12 bases from J, the junction contained 8 bases not matched to a gene. Here the CDR3 reads CASSSGTSGSLGQFF. The CDR3 coding sequence is TGTGCCAGCAGTTCCGGGACTAGCGGGAGTTTGGGGCAGTTCTTC.

This clonotype was observed a few times. The rearrangement uses TRBV20-1 and TRBJ2-1; 10 bases are shared with TRBD2. Germline V lookup: CDR1 DFQATT, CDR2 SNEGSKA (reference sequence). CDR3 size: 14 residues. With V trimmed by 6 bases and J by 7 bases, 9 bases remained unmatched. The CDR3 DNA reads as TGCAGTGCCCGCCCAGCGGGGGGGCCGAATGAGCAGTTCTTC. It translates to CSARPAGGPNEQFF.

V and J are TRBV29-1 and TRBJ2-7; TRBD1 agrees at 7 bases. CDR1 is SQVTM and CDR2 is ANQGSEA in the germline V gene. The CDR3 covers 12 residues. The V and J ends lost 3 bases and 4 bases, in that order; junction bases with no gene match: 3. The CDR3 sequence: CSVETGPYEQYF. The CDR3 DNA reads as TGCAGCGTTGAGACAGGGCCTTACGAGCAGTACTTC.

This chain uses TRBV25-1 with TRBJ2-1; the D gene is possibly TRBD2 (6 bases). This CDR3 has 17 amino acids. V dropped 6 bases and J dropped 2 bases, with 20 bases sitting between them. Germline V lookup: CDR1 MGHDK, CDR2 SYGVNS. The CDR3 sequence: CASRPSRAGLTYNEQFF. The DNA for the CDR3 is TGTGCCAGCAGGCCGAGTCGGGCGGGGTTGACCTACAATGAGCAGTTCTTC.

The chain recombines TRBV28 with TRBJ2-7, with 7 bases matching TRBD1. This CDR3 is 14 amino acids long. Trimming removed 5 bases from V and 2 bases from J; junction bases left unmatched: 6. Germline V gene lookup returns CDR1 MDHEN and CDR2 SYDVKM. The DNA of the CDR3 is TGTGCCAGCAGTATCTACAGGGGACCCTACGAGCAGTACTTC. Protein product: CASSIYRGPYEQYF.

This clonotype was seen more than once but under ten times. J is TRBJ2-1 and V is TRBV5-1; D unresolved. The CDR3 length is 13 residues. Trimming pared 4 bases from V and 9 bases from J, leaving 14 bases between. From germline, CDR1 is SGHRS and CDR2 YFSETQ. CDR3 DNA: TGCGCCAGCAGCCTCTCTAACCTTCCTGAGCAGTTCTTC. It translates to CASSLSNLPEQFF.

V gene TRBV12-3 or TRBV12-4 combines with J gene TRBJ2-3, with TRBD2 identical over 7 bases. Trimming removed 2 bases from V and 0 bases from J; junction bases left unmatched: 8. This CDR3 is built from 17 residues. The CDR3 DNA follows: TGTGCCAGCAGTTTATATACGGGGGGATTAAGCACAGATACGCAGTATTTT. Translating gives CASSLYTGGLSTDTQYF.